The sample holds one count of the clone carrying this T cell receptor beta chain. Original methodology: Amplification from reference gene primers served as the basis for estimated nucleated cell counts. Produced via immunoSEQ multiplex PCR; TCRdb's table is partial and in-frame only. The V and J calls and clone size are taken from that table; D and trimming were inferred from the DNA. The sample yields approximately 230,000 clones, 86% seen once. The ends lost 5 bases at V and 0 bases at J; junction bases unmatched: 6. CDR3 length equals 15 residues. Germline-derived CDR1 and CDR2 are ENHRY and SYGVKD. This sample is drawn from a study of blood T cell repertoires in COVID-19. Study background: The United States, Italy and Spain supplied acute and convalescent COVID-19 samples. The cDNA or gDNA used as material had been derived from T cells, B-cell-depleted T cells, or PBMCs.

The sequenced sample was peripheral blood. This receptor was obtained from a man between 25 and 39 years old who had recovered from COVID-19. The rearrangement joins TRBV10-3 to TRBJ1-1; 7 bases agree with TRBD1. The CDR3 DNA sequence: TGTGCCATCAGTACCAGGGGGGACATGAACACTGAAGCTTTCTTT. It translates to CAISTRGDMNTEAFF.